The sequence of this T cell receptor (beta chain) was determined in a study of T cell clonotyping in hematopoietic cell transplantation (dated by TCRdb to about 2021). As for the study more broadly: A total of more than 130 blood samples were collected in the study from a few dozen consecutive transplant recipients and their related donors. Recruitment of patients was conducted between 2015 and January 2017, and follow-up was continued until September 2020 or death. Summary of the overall study and its limitations: Recipient repertoires showed only a small fraction of overlap with donor repertoires, and over 97% appeared de novo at the given depth. After transplant, TCR diversity in recipients dropped, and pathologically expanded clonotypes climbed progressively between day 30 and day 180. The sample size was limited, and CD4 and CD8 repertoire contributions could not be separated because cells were not sorted. Inverse Simpson Index values from donors and from recipients before transplant predicted broader TCR repertoire diversity after transplant.

For TCR beta sequencing, blood samples came from the related transplant donors. Using Nuclei Lysis Solution, genomic DNA was extracted from unfractionated peripheral blood mononuclear cells that were either fresh or cryopreserved. CDR1 MDHEN and CDR2 SYDVKM were looked up in the germline V gene. The V end gives up 2 bases and the J end 1 base, leaving 1 base in the junction not matched to a gene. The CDR3 runs 14 residues from the cysteine to the phenylalanine. Kept here is only the CDR3 DNA, which spans 42 bases and is read in frame from base 1. Turning to this clone: The antigen it recognizes is unknown. The sample holds no much larger clone one base away, and base qualities are not on file.

TCR beta CDR3 regions were amplified from genomic DNA with the immunoSEQ assay, a bias-controlled multiplex PCR using V- and J-specific primers. A second PCR step added a proprietary barcode and Illumina adapter sequences to the CDR3 amplicons. CDR3 libraries were sequenced on an Illumina MiSeq instrument. For the original study's pipeline: immunoSEQ Analyzer 3.0 was used for export and quality control, with R Bioconductor and Immunarch used for downstream analyses. Only productive rearrangements within the normalized downsampled data set were used in the calculation of repertoire metrics. Pathologically expanded clonotypes were defined as those larger than 5 templates in the normalized cohort. Repertoire diversity was measured with the Inverse Simpson Index. CMV-specificity analyses were carried out on the non-normalized data set to capture all clonotypes. In its TCRdb copy, this immuneACCESS table keeps in-frame sequences only and misses some clones. Where compared with another copy, unresolved V genes explain less than half of these, and the others have no known cause. The V and J calls and the clone size are those of that table, but D and trimming were determined from the DNA. A total of under 20,000 clones appear in this sample, under 90% of them only once. 2.7% of the sample is in the top ten clones.

The specimen was peripheral blood mononuclear cells. The V gene is TRBV28 and the J gene is TRBJ2-7; TRBD2 lines up with 8 middle nucleotides. This receptor was identified in a man aged 45-60 years in good health. Some clones in this sample may be carry-over from other donors' samples. In nucleotides, the sequence is TGTGCCAGCAGTTTAGCGGGGGGTTCCTACGAGCAGTACTTC. Its protein is CASSLAGGSYEQYF.